The clone carrying this T cell receptor (beta chain) is a singleton in its sample. Trimming shortened V by 4 bases and J by 8 bases, and 11 bases separated the two germline ends. The CDR3 contains 12 residues. Germline CDR1 is MDHEN and CDR2 is SYDVKM. This record belongs to a study of blood T cell repertoires in COVID-19. Study details: PBMCs, B-cell-depleted T cells, or T cells were the source of the cDNA or gDNA that made up the material.

Methods used by the authors: Amplifying reference gene primers gave estimates of nucleated cell counts. Produced via immunoSEQ multiplex PCR; TCRdb's table is partial and in-frame only. The D gene and trimming were derived from the DNA, and the V and J assignments and clone size from that table. The repertoire includes 97,000 or so clones, roughly 90% of them detected once, and around 5% sits in the top ten. Seattle-derived patients entered the study during active infection and were followed longitudinally. V and J are TRBV28 and TRBJ1-2, with a possible D match to TRBD1 (5 bases). Material for sequencing was peripheral blood. The receptor was isolated from a woman aged 45-59 years with COVID-19, enrolled during active disease. The CDR3 here is CASSWGPEGYTF. The CDR3 nucleotides are TGTGCCAGCAGTTGGGGCCCCGAGGGCTACACCTTC.